What follows describes a single T cell receptor (beta chain). This sample stems from a study of blood T cell repertoires in COVID-19. Study-level background: The cDNA or gDNA used as material had been derived from T cells, B-cell-depleted T cells, or PBMCs.

Method: immunoSEQ multiplex PCR; TCRdb's copy keeps in-frame clones and lacks some. The sample includes around 300,000 clones, approximately 87% of them seen just once. Between the trimmed V and J ends, which lost 4 bases and 6 bases, there was a span of 9 bases. The germline V gene encodes CDR1 MNHEY and CDR2 SVGAGI. CDR3 size: 12 residues. This clonotype was obtained from a woman under 40 who had recovered from COVID-19. The sequenced sample was PBMCs or T cells enriched from blood (not recorded which). J is TRBJ1-1 and V is TRBV6-5; D call uncertain. CDR3 in amino acids: CASSLPTAEAFF. The CDR3 bases are TGTGCCAGCAGTTTACCCACAGCTGAAGCTTTCTTT.